This TCR beta chain was captured in a study of blood T cells in healthy people across ages. Study results and limitations: Unsorted PBMCs ruled out conclusive naive versus antigen-experienced comparison.

This clonotype was counted a few times. Its antigen is as yet unknown. The V end lost 3 bases, the J end lost 3 bases, and 11 bases lay between the germline ends. This CDR3 has 14 amino acids. Germline assignment: CDR1 KGHSH and CDR2 LQKENI. Approximately 10 milliliters was the volume of peripheral blood drawn from each donor. With a J-beta primer mix and a sample-barcoded 5' primer, a second PCR ran about 6 to 11 cycles. TCRdb passed the 5' RACE reads through MiXCR, listing each CDR3 protein once. The sample records 800,000 or so distinct CDR3 sequences, 25% being singletons. This sample also belongs to another study, concerning T cells of mothers and their children. This second study notes: Second-round PCR products received sample barcodes and 2-4 random nucleotides from the M1S primer. Each child contributed 3.1 million or so TCR beta CDR3 reads, while each mother contributed over 8 million.

The TCR sequence derives from a boy aged 5-17 years in good health. The chain recombines TRBV18 with TRBJ2-5; D is uncertain. The specimen was blood. CDR3 sequence reads: CASSPKGVEETQYF. Written as DNA, the CDR3 is TGTGCCAGCTCACCGAAAGGTGTAGAAGAGACCCAGTACTTC.